This T cell receptor beta chain appears in the sequencing data of a study of CD8 T cells in ankylosing spondylitis. This clonotype was seen more than once but under ten times. Its antigen is unidentified. The germline V and J ends were trimmed by 5 bases and 3 bases, with 7 bases remaining between them. The CDR3 length is 11 residues. Looked up from germline, CDR1 is SQVTM and CDR2 is ANQGSEA. Molecular-barcoded quantitative 5'-RACE produced these TCR beta libraries. TCRdb re-analysed the 5' RACE reads in MiXCR, keeping a single row per CDR3 protein. The sample has approximately 260,000 distinct CDR3 sequences; about 18% are singletons. Broader study findings: Disease-linked clones were reportedly significantly enriched in matched ankylosing spondylitis synovial fluid. Peripheral blood held disease-linked clones only at relatively low frequency, and these were CD8+.

The sequence came from a male donor with ankylosing spondylitis or in good health (not recorded which). The chain uses TRBV29-1 and TRBJ1-2; perhaps TRBD1 as D (5 bases). Sequencing was done on a sample of blood, either unsorted or a sorted T cell fraction (not recorded which). CDR3 protein: CSVLTDYGYTF. As DNA, the CDR3 is TGCAGCGTTTTGACAGACTATGGCTACACCTTC. The whole variable domain, filled in from reference TRBV29-1 and TRBJ1-2, reads SAVISQKPSRDICQRGTSLTIQCQVDSQVTMMFWYRQQPGQSLTLIATANQGSEATYESGFVIDKFPISRPNLTFSTLTVSNMSPEDSSIYLCSVLTDYGYTFGSGTRLTVV.